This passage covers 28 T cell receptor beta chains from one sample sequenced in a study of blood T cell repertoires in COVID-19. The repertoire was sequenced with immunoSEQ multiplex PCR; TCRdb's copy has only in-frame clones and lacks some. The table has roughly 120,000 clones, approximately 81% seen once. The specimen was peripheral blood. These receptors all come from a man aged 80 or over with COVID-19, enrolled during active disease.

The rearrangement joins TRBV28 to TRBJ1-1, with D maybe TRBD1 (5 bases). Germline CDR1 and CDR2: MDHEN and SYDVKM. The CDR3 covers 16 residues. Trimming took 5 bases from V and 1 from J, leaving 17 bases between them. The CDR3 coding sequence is TGTGCCAGCAGTCTTCCTGGGGACGGGAGGAACACTGAAGCTTTCTTT. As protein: CASSLPGDGRNTEAFF.

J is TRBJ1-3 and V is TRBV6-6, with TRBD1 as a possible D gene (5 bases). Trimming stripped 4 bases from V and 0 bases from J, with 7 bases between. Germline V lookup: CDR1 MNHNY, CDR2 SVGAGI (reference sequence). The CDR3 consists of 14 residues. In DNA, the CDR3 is TGTGCCAGCAGTTCCCAGGGCTCTGGAAACACCATATATTTT. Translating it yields CASSSQGSGNTIYF.

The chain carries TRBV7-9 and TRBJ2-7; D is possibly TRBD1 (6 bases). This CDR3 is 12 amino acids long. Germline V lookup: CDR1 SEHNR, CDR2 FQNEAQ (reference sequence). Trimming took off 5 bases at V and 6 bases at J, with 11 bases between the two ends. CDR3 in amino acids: CASSTGLVEQYF. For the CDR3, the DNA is TGTGCCAGCAGCACAGGGTTGGTCGAGCAGTACTTC. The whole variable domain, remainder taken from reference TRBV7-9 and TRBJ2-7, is DTGVSQNPRHKITKRGQNVTFRCDPISEHNRLYWYRQTLGQGPEFLTYFQNEAQLEKSRLLSDRFSAERPKGSFSTLEIQRTEQGDSAMYLCASSTGLVEQYFGPGTRLTVT.

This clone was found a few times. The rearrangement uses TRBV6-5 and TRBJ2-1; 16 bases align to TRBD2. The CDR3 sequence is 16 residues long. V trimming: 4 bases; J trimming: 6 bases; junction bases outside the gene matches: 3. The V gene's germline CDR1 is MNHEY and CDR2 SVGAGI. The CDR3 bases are TGTGCCAGCAGTTCGGGACTAGCGGGAGGGCTCAATGAGCAGTTCTTC. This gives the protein CASSSGLAGGLNEQFF.

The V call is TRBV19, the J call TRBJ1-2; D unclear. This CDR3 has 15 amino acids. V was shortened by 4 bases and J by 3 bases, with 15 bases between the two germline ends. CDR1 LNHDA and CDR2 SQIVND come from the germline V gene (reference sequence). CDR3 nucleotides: TGTGCCAGTAGTAAGGCCGGGGAAAGGGACTATGGCTACACCTTC. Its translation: CASSKAGERDYGYTF.

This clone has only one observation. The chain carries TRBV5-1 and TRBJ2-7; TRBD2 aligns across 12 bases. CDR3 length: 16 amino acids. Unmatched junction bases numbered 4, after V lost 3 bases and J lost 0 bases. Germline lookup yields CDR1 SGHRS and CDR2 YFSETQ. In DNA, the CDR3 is TGCGCCAGCAGCTACGGACTAGCGGGACCCTCCTACGAGCAGTACTTC. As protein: CASSYGLAGPSYEQYF. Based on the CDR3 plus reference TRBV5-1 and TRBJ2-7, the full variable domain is KAGVTQTPRYLIKTRGQQVTLSCSPISGHRSVSWYQQTPGQGLQFLFEYFSETQRNKGNFPGRFSGRQFSNSRSEMNVSTLELGDSALYLCASSYGLAGPSYEQYFGPGTRLTVT.

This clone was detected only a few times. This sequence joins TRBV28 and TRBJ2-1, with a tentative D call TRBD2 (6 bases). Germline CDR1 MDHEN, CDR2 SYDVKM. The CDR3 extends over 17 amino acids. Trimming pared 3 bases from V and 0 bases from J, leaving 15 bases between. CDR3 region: CASSFSPAGYSYNEQFF. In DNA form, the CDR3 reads TGTGCCAGCAGTTTTTCCCCGGCGGGATACTCCTACAATGAGCAGTTCTTC. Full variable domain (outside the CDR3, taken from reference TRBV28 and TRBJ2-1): DVKVTQSSRYLVKRTGEKVFLECVQDMDHENMFWYRQDPGLGLRLIYFSYDVKMKEKGDIPEGYSVSREKKERFSLILESASTNQTSMYLCASSFSPAGYSYNEQFFGPGTRLTVL.

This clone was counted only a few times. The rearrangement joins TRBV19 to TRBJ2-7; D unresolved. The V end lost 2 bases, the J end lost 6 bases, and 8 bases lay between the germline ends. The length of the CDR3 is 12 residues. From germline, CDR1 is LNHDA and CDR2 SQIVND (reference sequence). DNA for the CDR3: TGTGCCAGTAGTATAAAGCTAGGCGAGCAGTACTTC. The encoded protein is CASSIKLGEQYF.

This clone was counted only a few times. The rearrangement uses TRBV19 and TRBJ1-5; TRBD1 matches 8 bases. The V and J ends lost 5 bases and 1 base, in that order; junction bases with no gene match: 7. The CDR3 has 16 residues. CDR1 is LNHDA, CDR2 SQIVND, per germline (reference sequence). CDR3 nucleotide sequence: TGTGCCAGTAGTCCCTGGACAGGGAGGAGCAATCAGCCCCAGCATTTT. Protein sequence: CASSPWTGRSNQPQHF.

The CDR3 reads CASRLAVVSYNEQFF. For the CDR3, the DNA is TGTGCCAGCAGACTGGCGGTAGTCTCCTACAATGAGCAGTTCTTC. The genes are TRBV6-6 and TRBJ2-1; D gene uncertain. V shed 6 bases and J shed 0 bases, with 12 bases lying between them. This CDR3 spans 15 amino acids. In germline, CDR1 is MNHNY, CDR2 SVGAGI (reference sequence).

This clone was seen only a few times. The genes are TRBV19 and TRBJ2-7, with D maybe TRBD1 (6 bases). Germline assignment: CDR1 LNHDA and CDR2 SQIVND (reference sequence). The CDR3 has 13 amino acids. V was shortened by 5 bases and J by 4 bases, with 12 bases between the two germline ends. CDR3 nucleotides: TGTGCCAGTAGTTCAACAGGGTCGTACGAGCAGTACTTC. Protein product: CASSSTGSYEQYF.

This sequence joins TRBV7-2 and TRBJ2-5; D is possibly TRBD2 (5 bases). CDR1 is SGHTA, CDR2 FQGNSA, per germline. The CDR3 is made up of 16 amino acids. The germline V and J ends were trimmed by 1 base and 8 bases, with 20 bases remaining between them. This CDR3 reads CASSLVGSGTEITQYF. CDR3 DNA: TGTGCCAGCAGCTTAGTGGGGTCGGGAACAGAGATTACCCAGTACTTC.

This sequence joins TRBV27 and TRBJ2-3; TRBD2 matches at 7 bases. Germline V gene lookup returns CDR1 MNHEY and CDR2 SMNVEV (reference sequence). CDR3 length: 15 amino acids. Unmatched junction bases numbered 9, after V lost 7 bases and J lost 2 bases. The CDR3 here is CASTQGTNPTDTQYF. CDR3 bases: TGTGCCAGCACCCAAGGGACTAACCCCACAGATACGCAGTATTTT.

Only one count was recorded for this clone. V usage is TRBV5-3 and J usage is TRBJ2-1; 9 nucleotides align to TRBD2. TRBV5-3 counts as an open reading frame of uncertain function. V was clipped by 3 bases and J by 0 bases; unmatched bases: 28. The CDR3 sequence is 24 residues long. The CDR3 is CARSSPHVGSGRQFGVYSYNEQFF. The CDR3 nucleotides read TGTGCCAGAAGCTCTCCCCATGTTGGTAGCGGGAGACAATTCGGGGTTTACTCCTACAATGAGCAGTTCTTC.

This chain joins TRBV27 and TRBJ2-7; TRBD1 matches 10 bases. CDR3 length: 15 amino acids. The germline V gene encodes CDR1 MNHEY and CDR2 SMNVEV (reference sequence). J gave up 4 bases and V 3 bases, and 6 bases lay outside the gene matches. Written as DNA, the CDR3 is TGTGCCAGCAGTTTCCGGGACAGGGGAAGGTACGAGCAGTACTTC. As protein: CASSFRDRGRYEQYF.

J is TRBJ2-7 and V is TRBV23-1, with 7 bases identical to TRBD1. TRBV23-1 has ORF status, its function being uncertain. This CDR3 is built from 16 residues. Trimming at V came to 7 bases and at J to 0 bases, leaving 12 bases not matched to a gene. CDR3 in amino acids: CASICEGAGSSYEQYF. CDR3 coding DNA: TGCGCCAGCATTTGTGAGGGGGCAGGGAGCTCCTACGAGCAGTACTTC.

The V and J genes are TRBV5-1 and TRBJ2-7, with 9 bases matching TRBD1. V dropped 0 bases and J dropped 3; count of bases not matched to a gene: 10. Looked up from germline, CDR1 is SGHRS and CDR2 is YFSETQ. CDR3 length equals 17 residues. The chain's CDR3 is CASSLATTGGPHYEQYF. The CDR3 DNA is TGCGCCAGCAGCTTGGCCACCACAGGGGGCCCCCACTACGAGCAGTACTTC. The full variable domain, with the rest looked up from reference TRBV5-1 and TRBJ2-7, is KAGVTQTPRYLIKTRGQQVTLSCSPISGHRSVSWYQQTPGQGLQFLFEYFSETQRNKGNFPGRFSGRQFSNSRSEMNVSTLELGDSALYLCASSLATTGGPHYEQYFGPGTRLTVT.

CDR3 nucleotide sequence: TGTGCCAGCAGCCGCCCGGACAGGGACGAGCAGTACTTC. It translates to CASSRPDRDEQYF. This sequence joins TRBV14 and TRBJ2-7; 8 nucleotides match TRBD1. V trimming: 4 bases; J trimming: 5 bases; junction bases outside the gene matches: 4. In germline, CDR1 is SGHDN, CDR2 FVKESK. CDR3 size: 13 residues.

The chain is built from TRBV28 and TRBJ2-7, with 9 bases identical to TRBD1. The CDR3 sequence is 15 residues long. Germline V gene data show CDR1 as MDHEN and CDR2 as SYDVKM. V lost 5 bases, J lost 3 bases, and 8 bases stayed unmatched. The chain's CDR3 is CASSATGGSYYEQYF. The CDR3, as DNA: TGTGCCAGCAGTGCCACAGGGGGCTCCTACTACGAGCAGTACTTC.

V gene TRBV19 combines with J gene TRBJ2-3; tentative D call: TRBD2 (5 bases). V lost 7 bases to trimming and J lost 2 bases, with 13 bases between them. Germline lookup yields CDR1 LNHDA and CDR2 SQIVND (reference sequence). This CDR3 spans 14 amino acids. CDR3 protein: CASTPGGATDTQYF. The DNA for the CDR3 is TGTGCCAGTACCCCAGGAGGAGCCACAGATACGCAGTATTTT.

As DNA, the CDR3 is TGCGCCAGCAGCTTGGTTCAGGGATCCTACGAGCAGTACTTC. Translating gives CASSLVQGSYEQYF. J is TRBJ2-7 and V is TRBV5-1; TRBD1 might be the D (5 bases). The CDR3 is 14 residues long. From germline, CDR1 is SGHRS and CDR2 YFSETQ. The germline V and J ends were trimmed by 0 bases and 1 base, with 8 bases remaining between them. The full variable domain, in which reference TRBV5-1 and TRBJ2-7 provide the parts outside the CDR3, is KAGVTQTPRYLIKTRGQQVTLSCSPISGHRSVSWYQQTPGQGLQFLFEYFSETQRNKGNFPGRFSGRQFSNSRSEMNVSTLELGDSALYLCASSLVQGSYEQYFGPGTRLTVT.

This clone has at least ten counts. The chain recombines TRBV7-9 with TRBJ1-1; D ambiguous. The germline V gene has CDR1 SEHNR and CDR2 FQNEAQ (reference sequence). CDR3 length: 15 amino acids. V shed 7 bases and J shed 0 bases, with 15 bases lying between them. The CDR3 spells CASTPRGVMNTEAFF. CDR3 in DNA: TGTGCCAGCACCCCCCGCGGGGTCATGAACACTGAAGCTTTCTTT. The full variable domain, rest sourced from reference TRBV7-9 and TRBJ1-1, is DTGVSQNPRHKITKRGQNVTFRCDPISEHNRLYWYRQTLGQGPEFLTYFQNEAQLEKSRLLSDRFSAERPKGSFSTLEIQRTEQGDSAMYLCASTPRGVMNTEAFFGQGTRLTVV.

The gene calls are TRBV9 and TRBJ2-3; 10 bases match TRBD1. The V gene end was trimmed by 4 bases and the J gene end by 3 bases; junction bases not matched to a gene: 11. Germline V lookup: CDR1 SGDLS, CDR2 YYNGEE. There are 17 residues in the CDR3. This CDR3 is CASSSRQGARVTDTQYF. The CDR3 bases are TGTGCCAGCAGCTCACGACAGGGGGCGAGGGTGACAGATACGCAGTATTTT. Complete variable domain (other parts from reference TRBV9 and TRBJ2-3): DSGVTQTPKHLITATGQRVTLRCSPRSGDLSVYWYQQSLDQGLQFLIQYYNGEERAKGNILERFSAQQFPDLHSELNLSSLELGDSALYFCASSSRQGARVTDTQYFGPGTRLTVL.

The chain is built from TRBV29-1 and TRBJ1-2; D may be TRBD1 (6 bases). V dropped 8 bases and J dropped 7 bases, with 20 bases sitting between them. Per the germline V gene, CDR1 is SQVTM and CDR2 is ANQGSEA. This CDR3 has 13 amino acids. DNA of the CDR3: TGCAGCTCTCGAGGGGGGGACGCCAGTGGCTACACCTTC. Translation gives CSSRGGDASGYTF.

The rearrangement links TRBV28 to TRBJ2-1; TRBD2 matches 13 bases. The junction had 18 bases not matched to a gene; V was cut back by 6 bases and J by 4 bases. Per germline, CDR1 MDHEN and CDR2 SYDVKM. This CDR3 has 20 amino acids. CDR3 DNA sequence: TGTGCCAGCAGCCCTGGACTAGCGGGGGATACCCTACAAGCTTACAATGAGCAGTTCTTC. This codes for CASSPGLAGDTLQAYNEQFF.

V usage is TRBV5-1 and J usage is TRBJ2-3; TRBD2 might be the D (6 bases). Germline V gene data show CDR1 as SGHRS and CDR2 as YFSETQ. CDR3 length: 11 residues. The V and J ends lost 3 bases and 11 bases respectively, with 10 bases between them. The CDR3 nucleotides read TGCGCCAGCAGCTCTCCCGGGGGGCAGTATTTT. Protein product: CASSSPGGQYF.

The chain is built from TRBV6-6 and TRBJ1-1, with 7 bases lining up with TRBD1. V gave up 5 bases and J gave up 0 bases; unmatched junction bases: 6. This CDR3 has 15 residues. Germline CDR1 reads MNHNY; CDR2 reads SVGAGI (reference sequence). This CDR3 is CASSPWDRMNTEAFF. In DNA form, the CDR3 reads TGTGCCAGCAGTCCGTGGGACAGAATGAACACTGAAGCTTTCTTT.

CDR3 amino acids: CATLPRDSQETQYF. In DNA form, the CDR3 reads TGTGCCACCCTGCCCCGGGACAGTCAAGAGACCCAGTACTTC. The V gene is TRBV6-6, the J gene TRBJ2-5; 7 bases fit TRBD1. Trimming took 10 bases from V and 2 from J; bases not matched to a gene: 10. The CDR3 runs 14 residues. Germline values: CDR1 MNHNY, CDR2 SVGAGI (reference sequence).